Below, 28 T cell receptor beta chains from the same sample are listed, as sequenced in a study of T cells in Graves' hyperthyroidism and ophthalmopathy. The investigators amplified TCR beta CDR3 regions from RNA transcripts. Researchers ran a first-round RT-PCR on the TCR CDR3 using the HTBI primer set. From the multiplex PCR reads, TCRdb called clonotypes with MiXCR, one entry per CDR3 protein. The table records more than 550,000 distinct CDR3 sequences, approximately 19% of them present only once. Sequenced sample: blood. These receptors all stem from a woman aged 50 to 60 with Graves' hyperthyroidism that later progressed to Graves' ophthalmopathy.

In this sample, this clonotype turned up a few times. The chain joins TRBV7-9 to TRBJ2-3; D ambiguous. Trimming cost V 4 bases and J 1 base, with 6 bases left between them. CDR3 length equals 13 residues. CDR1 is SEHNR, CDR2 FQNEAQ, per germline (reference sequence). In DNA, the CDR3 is TGTGCCAGCAGCTCTTCTGGCACAGATACGCAGTATTTT. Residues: CASSSSGTDTQYF.

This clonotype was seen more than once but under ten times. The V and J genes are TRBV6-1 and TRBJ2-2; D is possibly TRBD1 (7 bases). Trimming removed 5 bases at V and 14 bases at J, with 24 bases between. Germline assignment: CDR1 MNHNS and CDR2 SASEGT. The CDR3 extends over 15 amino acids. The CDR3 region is CASSSPSAGQGGLFF. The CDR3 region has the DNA TGTGCCAGCAGTTCACCGTCGGCAGGCCAGGGGGGACTGTTTTTT.

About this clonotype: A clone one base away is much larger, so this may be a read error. The CDR3 DNA reads TGTGCCAGCAGTGGGGGGGCAGGTGGGGATCGGCCCCAGCATTTT. This gives the protein CASSGGAGGDRPQHF. The chain uses TRBV2 and TRBJ1-5; perhaps TRBD1 as D (6 bases). The length of the CDR3 is 15 residues. The V gene's germline CDR1 is SNHLY and CDR2 FYNNEI. V lost 4 bases and J 9 bases, leaving 19 bases between the germline ends.

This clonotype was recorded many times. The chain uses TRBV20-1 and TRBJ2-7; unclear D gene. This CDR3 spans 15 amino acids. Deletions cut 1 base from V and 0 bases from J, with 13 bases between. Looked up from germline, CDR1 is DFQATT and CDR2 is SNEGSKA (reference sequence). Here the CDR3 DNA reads TGCAGTGCTAGAGGGGCCAGGAGCAGCTCCTACGAGCAGTACTTC. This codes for CSARGARSSSYEQYF.

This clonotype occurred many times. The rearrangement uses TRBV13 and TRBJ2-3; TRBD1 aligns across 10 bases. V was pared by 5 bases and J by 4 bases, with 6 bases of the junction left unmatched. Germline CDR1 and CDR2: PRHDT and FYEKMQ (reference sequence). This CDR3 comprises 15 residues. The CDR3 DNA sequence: TGTGCCAGCAGCCCGGGACAGGGGAGCCCAGATACGCAGTATTTT. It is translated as CASSPGQGSPDTQYF.

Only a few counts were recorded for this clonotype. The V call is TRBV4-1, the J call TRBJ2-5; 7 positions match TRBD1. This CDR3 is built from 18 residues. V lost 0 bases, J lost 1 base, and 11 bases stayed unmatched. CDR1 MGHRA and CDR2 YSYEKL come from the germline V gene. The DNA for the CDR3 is TGCGCCAGCAGCCAAGATCAGGTTCACAGGGGCTCCCAAGAGACCCAGTACTTC. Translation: CASSQDQVHRGSQETQYF.

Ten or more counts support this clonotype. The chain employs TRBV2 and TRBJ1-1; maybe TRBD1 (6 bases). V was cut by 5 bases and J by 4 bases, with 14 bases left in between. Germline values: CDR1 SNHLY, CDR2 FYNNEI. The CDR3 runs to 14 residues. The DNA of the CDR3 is TGTGCCAGCAGTACGTTAGGGGGGGTCACTGAAGCTTTCTTT. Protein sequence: CASSTLGGVTEAFF.

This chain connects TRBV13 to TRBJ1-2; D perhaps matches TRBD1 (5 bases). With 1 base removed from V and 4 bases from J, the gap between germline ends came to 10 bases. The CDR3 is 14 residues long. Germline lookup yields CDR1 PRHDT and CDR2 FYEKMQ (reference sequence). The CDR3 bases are TGTGCCAGCAGCTTAGCGGACACTATCTATGGCTACACCTTC. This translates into CASSLADTIYGYTF.

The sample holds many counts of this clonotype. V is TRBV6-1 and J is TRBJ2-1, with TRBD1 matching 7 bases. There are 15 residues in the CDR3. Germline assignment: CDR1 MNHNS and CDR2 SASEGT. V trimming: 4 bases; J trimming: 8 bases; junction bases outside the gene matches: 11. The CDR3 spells CASSVTGTDPDEQFF. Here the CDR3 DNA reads TGTGCCAGCAGTGTCACCGGGACAGACCCGGATGAGCAGTTCTTC.

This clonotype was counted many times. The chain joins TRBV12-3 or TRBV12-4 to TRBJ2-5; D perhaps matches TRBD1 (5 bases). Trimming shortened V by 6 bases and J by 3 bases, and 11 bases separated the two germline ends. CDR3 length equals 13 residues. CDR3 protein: CASRIRTKETQYF. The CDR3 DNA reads TGTGCCAGCAGAATTCGGACAAAAGAGACCCAGTACTTC.

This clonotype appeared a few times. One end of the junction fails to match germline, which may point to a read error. The CDR3 is CASSWRDMNTKAFF. The DNA of the CDR3 is TGCGCCAGCAGCTGGAGGGATATGAACACTAAAGCTTTCTTT. The chain has TRBV5-1 and TRBJ1-1; D is unclear. The CDR3 extends over 14 amino acids. CDR1 is SGHRS and CDR2 is YFSETQ in the germline V gene.

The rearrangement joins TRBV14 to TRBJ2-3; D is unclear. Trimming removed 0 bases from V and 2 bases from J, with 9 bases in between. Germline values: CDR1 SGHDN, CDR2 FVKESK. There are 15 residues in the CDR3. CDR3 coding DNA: TGTGCCAGCAGCCAAGACCGCCGAATCACAGATACGCAGTATTTT. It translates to CASSQDRRITDTQYF. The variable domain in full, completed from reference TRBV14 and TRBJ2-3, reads EAGVTQFPSHSVIEKGQTVTLRCDPISGHDNLYWYRRVMGKEIKFLLHFVKESKQDESGMPNNRFLAERTGGTYSTLKVQPAELEDSGVYFCASSQDRRITDTQYFGPGTRLTVL.

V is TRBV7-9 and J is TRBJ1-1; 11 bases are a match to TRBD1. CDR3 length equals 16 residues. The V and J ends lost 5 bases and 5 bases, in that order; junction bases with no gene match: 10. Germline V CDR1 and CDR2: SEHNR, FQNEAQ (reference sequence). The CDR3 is CASSPEPGQGDTEAFF. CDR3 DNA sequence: TGTGCCAGCAGCCCAGAACCGGGACAGGGGGATACTGAAGCTTTCTTT.

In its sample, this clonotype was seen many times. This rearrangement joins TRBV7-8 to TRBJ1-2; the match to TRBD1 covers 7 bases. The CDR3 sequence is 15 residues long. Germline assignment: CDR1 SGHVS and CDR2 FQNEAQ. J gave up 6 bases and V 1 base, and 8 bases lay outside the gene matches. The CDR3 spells CASSLGPGGVDGYTF. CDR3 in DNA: TGTGCCAGCAGCTTAGGTCCAGGGGGTGTCGATGGCTACACCTTC. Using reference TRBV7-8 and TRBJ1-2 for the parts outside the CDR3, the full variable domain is GAGVSQSPRYKVAKRGQDVALRCDPISGHVSLFWYQQALGQGPEFLTYFQNEAQLDKSGLPSDRFFAERPEGSVSTLKIQRTQQEDSAVYLCASSLGPGGVDGYTFGSGTRLTVV.

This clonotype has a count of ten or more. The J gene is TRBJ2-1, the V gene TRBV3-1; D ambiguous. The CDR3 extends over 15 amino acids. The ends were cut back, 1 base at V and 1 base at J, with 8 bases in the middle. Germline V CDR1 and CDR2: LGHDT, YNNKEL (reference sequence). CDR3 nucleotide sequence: TGTGCCAGCAGCCAAGGGGGTTTATCCTACAATGAGCAGTTCTTC. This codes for CASSQGGLSYNEQFF.

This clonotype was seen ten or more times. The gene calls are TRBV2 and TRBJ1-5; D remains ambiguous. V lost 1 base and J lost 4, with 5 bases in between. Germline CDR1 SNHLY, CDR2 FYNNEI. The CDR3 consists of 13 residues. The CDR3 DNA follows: TGTGCCAGCAGTGAAGGGGAAAATCAGCCCCAGCATTTT. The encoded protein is CASSEGENQPQHF.

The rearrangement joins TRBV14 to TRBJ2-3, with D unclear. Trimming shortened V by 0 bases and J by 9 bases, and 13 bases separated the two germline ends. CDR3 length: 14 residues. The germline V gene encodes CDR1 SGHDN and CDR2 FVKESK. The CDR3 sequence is CASSQERPARTQYF. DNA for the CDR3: TGTGCCAGCAGCCAAGAGAGGCCCGCCCGGACGCAGTATTTT.

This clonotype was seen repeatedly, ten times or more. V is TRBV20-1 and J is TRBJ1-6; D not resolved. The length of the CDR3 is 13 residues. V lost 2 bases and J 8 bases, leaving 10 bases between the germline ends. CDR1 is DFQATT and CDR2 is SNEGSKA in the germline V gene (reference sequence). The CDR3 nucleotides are TGCAGTGCTAGAAGGGTTGCGGATTCACCCCTCCACTTT. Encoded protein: CSARRVADSPLHF.

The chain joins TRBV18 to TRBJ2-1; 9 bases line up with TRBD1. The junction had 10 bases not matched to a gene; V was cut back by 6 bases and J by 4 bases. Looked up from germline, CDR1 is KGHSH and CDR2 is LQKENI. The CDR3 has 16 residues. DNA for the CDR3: TGTGCCAGCTCCGCCTTTGGGGACAGGGCTTACAATGAGCAGTTCTTC. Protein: CASSAFGDRAYNEQFF.

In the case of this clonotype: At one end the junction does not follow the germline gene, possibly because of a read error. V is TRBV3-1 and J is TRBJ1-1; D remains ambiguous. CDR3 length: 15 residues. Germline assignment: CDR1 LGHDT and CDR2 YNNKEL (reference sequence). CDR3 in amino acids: CASSQEGKQNAEAFF. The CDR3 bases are TGTGCCAGCAGCCAAGAAGGGAAACAGAACGCTGAAGCTTTCTTT.

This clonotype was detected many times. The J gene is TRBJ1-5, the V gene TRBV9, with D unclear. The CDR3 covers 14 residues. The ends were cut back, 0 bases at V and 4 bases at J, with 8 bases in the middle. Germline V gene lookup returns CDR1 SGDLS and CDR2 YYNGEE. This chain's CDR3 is CASSVESGNQPQHF. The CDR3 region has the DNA TGTGCCAGCAGCGTAGAGTCGGGTAATCAGCCCCAGCATTTT.

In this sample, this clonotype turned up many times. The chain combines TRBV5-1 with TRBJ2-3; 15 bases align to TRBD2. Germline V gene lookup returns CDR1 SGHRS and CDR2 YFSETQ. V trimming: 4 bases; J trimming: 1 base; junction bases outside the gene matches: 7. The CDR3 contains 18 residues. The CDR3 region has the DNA TGCGCCAGCAGCCCCGGACTAGCGGGGGGGTCCCGCACAGATACGCAGTATTTT. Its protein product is CASSPGLAGGSRTDTQYF.

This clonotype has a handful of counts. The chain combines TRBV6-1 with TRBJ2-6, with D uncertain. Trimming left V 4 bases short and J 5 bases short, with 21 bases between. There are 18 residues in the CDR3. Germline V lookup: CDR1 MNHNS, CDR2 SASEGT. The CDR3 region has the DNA TGTGCCAGCAGTGGGAGCTGGGCAGCATTCGAGTGGGCCAACGTCCTGACTTTC. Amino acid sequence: CASSGSWAAFEWANVLTF.

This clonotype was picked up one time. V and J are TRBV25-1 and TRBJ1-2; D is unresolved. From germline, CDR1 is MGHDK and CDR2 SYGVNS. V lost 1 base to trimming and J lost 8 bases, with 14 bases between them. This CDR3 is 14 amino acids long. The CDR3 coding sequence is TGTGCCAGCAGTGAATTAGTTAGGGAACGGGGCTACACCTTC. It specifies CASSELVRERGYTF.

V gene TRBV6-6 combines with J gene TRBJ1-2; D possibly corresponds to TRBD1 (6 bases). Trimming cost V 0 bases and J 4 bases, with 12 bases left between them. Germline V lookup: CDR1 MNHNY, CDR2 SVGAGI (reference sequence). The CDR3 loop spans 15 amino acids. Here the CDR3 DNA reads TGTGCCAGCAGTTACTCCTCCAGGGGTAGCTATGGCTACACCTTC. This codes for CASSYSSRGSYGYTF.

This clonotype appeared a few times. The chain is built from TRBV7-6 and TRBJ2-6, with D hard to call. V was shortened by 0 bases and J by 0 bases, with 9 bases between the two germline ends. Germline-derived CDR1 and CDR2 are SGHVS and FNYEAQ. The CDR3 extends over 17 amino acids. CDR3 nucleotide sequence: TGTGCCAGCAGCTTAGCAGGGTACCTCTCTGGGGCCAACGTCCTGACTTTC. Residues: CASSLAGYLSGANVLTF.

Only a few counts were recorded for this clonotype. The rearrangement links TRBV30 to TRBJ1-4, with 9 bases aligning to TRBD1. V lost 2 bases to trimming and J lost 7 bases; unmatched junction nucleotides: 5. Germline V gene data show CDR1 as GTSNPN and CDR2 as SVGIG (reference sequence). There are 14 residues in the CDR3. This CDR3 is CAWSRGQGGEKLFF. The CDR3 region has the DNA TGTGCCTGGAGTCGGGGACAGGGCGGTGAAAAACTGTTTTTT.

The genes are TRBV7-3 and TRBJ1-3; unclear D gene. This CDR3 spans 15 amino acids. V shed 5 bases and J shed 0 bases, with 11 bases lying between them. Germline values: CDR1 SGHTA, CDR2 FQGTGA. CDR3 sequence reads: CASSPRKCSGNTIYF. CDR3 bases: TGTGCCAGCAGCCCCCGGAAGTGCTCTGGAAACACCATATATTTT.